This TCR beta chain was documented in a study of shared clonotypes between healthy human individuals. Study-wide results and limits: Large depth notwithstanding, sorted-subset sequencing proved incomplete by rarefaction.

Sorted-subset replicate PCR reactions were performed with around 200 ng DNA, corresponding to tens of thousands of T cell genomes. Authors' processing steps: As immunoSEQ supplied junction-only sequences (without quality scores), filtering differed. Generated by immunoSEQ multiplex PCR, the TCRdb table keeps only in-frame clones and is missing some. V and J calls and clone size follow that table, whereas D and trimming were derived from the DNA. This table has about 2.1 million clones, around 93% appearing once. Regarding this clone: Its target is not known.

Naive CD8 cells lacked CD45RO and underwent positive selection for CCR7, leaving out terminally differentiated effector memory CD45RA+ cells. None of the donors, who were healthy HIV-negative adults, had recently had acute infections or vaccinations. Sample: naive CD8+ T cells from PBMCs. This clonotype was sampled from a man in his late teens or twenties in good health. Some clones in this sample may be carry-over from other donors' samples.

In nucleotides, the CDR3 is TGCGCCAGCAGCCAAGCTCTCCCCCATCGTGAGCAGTTCTTC. Encoded protein: CASSQALPHREQFF. V and J are TRBV4-3 and TRBJ2-1, with unresolved D. CDR3 size: 14 residues. V was shortened by 1 base and J by 9 bases, with 13 bases between the two germline ends. The germline CDR1 and CDR2 sequences are LGHNA and YSLEER.